This entry features one T cell receptor (beta chain) sequence. Its antigen is not identified. Profiled with immunoSEQ multiplex PCR; TCRdb holds only in-frame clones, not every one. The sample consists of approximately 70,000 clones, around 86% of them appearing once. These data are taken from a study of T cell responses to AZD1222 COVID-19 vaccine. Findings and caveats of the study: Clonal diversity may have been underestimated, and the donors were mostly white British, with more females than males.

CDR1 and CDR2 (germline): MNHEY, SVGAGI. The germline V and J ends were trimmed by 6 bases and 6 bases, with 3 bases remaining between them. The CDR3 loop spans 11 amino acids. The sequencing here drew on peripheral blood, taken on day 0 of AZD1222 vaccination. This clonotype was sampled from an adult in good health. V gene TRBV6-5 combines with J gene TRBJ1-6, with unresolved D. CDR3 nucleotide sequence: TGTGCCAGCAGGGGTAATTCACCCCTCCACTTT. Protein product: CASRGNSPLHF.